The 12 T cell receptor beta chains below all came from one sample that was sequenced in a study of tumor and adjacent non-tumor tissue in lung cancer. Three rounds of nested PCR, following a modified ARM-PCR protocol, produced the TCRbeta library. Each CDR3 protein is one row after TCRdb ran MiXCR on the multiplex PCR reads. The table shows some 78,000 distinct CDR3 sequences, with around 80% occurring only once. No cell sorting was done before RNA was extracted from the tissue. Sequencing was carried out using lung tumor tissue. These receptor sequences come from a woman between 45 and 65 years old with non-small cell lung cancer.

In regard to this clonotype: The junction departs from germline at one end; a sequencing error may be responsible. V gene TRBV20-1 combines with J gene TRBJ2-1; TRBD1 matches 9 bases. Germline loops: CDR1 DFQATT, CDR2 SNEGSKA (reference sequence). This CDR3 contains 15 residues. The DNA of the CDR3 is TGCAGTGCTAGATCGGGACAGGGCGGTTACAGTGAGCAATTCTTC. Translation: CSARSGQGGYSEQFF.

This clonotype has just a few counts. V gene TRBV4-3 combines with J gene TRBJ1-1, with 8 bases lining up with TRBD1. V shed 1 base, J shed 9 bases, and the junction held 10 bases outside the gene matches. Germline CDR1 is LGHNA and CDR2 is YSLEER. The CDR3 covers 15 residues. The chain's CDR3 is CASSQGHTDRAKAFF. Here the CDR3 DNA reads TGCGCCAGCAGCCAAGGGCATACGGACAGGGCCAAAGCTTTCTTT.

About this clonotype: One end of the junction fails to match germline, which may point to a read error. V usage is TRBV4-1 and J usage is TRBJ2-1, with 12 positions matching TRBD2. The J call may be wrong; the DNA end is better matched by TRBJ2-7. Per germline, CDR1 MGHRA and CDR2 YSYEKL. The CDR3 runs to 18 residues. The CDR3 reads CASSREPTSGSQRDEQYF. DNA of the CDR3: TGTGCCAGCAGCCGAGAACCGACTAGCGGGAGCCAACGGGATGAGCAGTACTTC.

Comments on this clonotype: One end of the junction fails to match germline, which may point to a read error. The V call is TRBV6-5, the J call TRBJ2-5; TRBD1 aligns across 7 bases. The length of the CDR3 is 16 residues. Germline values: CDR1 MNHEY, CDR2 SVGAGI. The CDR3 nucleotides are TGTGCCAGCAGTCAATCCGGACAGGACCTCCAAGAGAGCCAGTACTTC. Its translation: CASSQSGQDLQESQYF.

CDR3 in DNA: TGTGCCAGAACCGACAGATATCCGATCAGGGAGCTGTTTTTT. It translates to CARTDRYPIRELFF. V usage is TRBV12-1 and J usage is TRBJ2-2; the table's D call, TRBD1, has no DNA check behind it. TRBV12-1 is assigned pseudogene status. This CDR3 comprises 14 residues.

To note about this clonotype: Lacking the conserved final phenylalanine or tryptophan, this CDR3 likely reflects a read error. The limits of the CDR3 on the DNA are not certain, so only TCRdb's listed CDR3 is given. This chain's CDR3 is CAIQARGERFL. The chain has TRBV10-3 and TRBJ2-1; no DNA check was done on the table's D call, TRBD1. The CDR3 length is 11 residues, termini included. Germline V gives CDR1 ENHRY, CDR2 SYGVKD.

This chain links TRBV13 with TRBJ1-6; TRBD1 matches 7 bases. Looked up from germline, CDR1 is PRHDT and CDR2 is FYEKMQ (reference sequence). CDR3 length: 17 amino acids. The V gene end was trimmed by 6 bases and the J gene end by 14 bases; junction bases not matched to a gene: 22. The CDR3 bases are TGTGCCAGCAGTCCAACGGCAGGGGGGCGATTGGATTTAACCCTCCACTTT. It translates to CASSPTAGGRLDLTLHF.

There are a few counts of this clonotype. Germline is not matched at one junction end, which may reflect a read error. V gene TRBV6-6 combines with J gene TRBJ2-3, with TRBD1 as a possible D gene (7 bases). Germline V gives CDR1 MNHNY, CDR2 SVGAGI (reference sequence). This CDR3 region has 14 residues. In nucleotides, the CDR3 is TGTCCCAGCAGTCTAAGACAGGGAGGAGATACGCAGTATTTT. It translates to CPSSLRQGGDTQYF.

As to this clonotype: The conserved final phenylalanine or tryptophan is absent from the CDR3, which likely points to a read error. The rearrangement uses TRBV29-1 and TRBJ1-1, with 9 positions matching TRBD1. CDR1 is SQVTM and CDR2 is ANQGSEA in the germline V gene. This CDR3 region has 14 residues. This CDR3 reads CSVTGGLLSTEAFL. CDR3 bases: TGTAGCGTTACAGGGGGCTTGCTGAGCACTGAAGCTTTCTTA.

V and J are TRBV29-1 and TRBJ1-5; 10 nucleotides line up with TRBD1. The ends lost 6 bases at V and 11 bases at J; junction bases unmatched: 13. Germline V lookup: CDR1 SQVTM, CDR2 ANQGSEA. The CDR3 length is 14 residues. The CDR3 DNA follows: TGCAGCGTAGGGGACAGGGGAGGGTTTAACGCCCAGCATTTT. Encoded protein: CSVGDRGGFNAQHF.

Of note for this clonotype: One end of the junction varies from germline; a read error may be responsible. V and J are TRBV20-1 and TRBJ1-1; D might be TRBD1 (6 bases). CDR1 and CDR2 (germline): DFQATT, SNEGSKA (reference sequence). CDR3 length: 15 amino acids. CDR3 sequence (DNA): TGCAATGCTAGGGGGTTAGAGGTGTCGGACACTGAAGCTTTCTTT. It translates to CNARGLEVSDTEAFF.

This clonotype was recorded at least ten times. This chain uses TRBV28 with TRBJ1-2; the D is unclear. Trimming stripped 8 bases from V and 0 bases from J, with 10 bases between. This CDR3 spans 13 amino acids. Germline V gene lookup returns CDR1 MDHEN and CDR2 SYDVKM. The DNA of the CDR3 is TGTGCCAGCCAGAGTCAGGCTAACTATGGCTACACCTTC. This translates into CASQSQANYGYTF.